The 32 T cell receptor beta chains below all came from one sample that was sequenced in a study of ipilimumab plus nivolumab after autologous stem cell transplantation. The protocol was immunoSEQ multiplex PCR, while the TCRdb copy is restricted to in-frame clones and leaves out a portion. This repertoire shows around 84,000 clones, about 83% found once; its top ten account for roughly 2%. The material sequenced was PBMCs, taken in a trial of ipilimumab plus nivolumab as post-transplant consolidation. These receptors were taken from a male donor with diffuse large B-cell lymphoma.

The chain has TRBV19 and TRBJ1-2; no definite D call. Trimming removed 1 base from V and 8 bases from J, with 8 bases in between. From germline, CDR1 is LNHDA and CDR2 SQIVND (reference sequence). CDR3 size: 12 residues. CDR3 region: CASSIGERGYTF. DNA of the CDR3: TGTGCCAGTAGTATAGGGGAACGAGGCTACACCTTC.

The chain combines TRBV5-4 with TRBJ1-1; D is unclear. The CDR3 runs 14 residues. The germline CDR1 and CDR2 sequences are SGHNT and YYREEE (reference sequence). The V and J ends lost 3 bases and 5 bases respectively, with 14 bases between them. CDR3 residues: CASSSPGMGTEAFF. CDR3 DNA: TGTGCCAGCAGCTCCCCCGGGATGGGGACTGAAGCTTTCTTT.

The genes are TRBV7-8 and TRBJ1-2, with TRBD1 as a possible D gene (5 bases). The CDR3 contains 17 residues. Trimming shortened V by 5 bases and J by 3 bases, and 22 bases separated the two germline ends. Germline CDR1 is SGHVS and CDR2 is FQNEAQ. This CDR3 reads CASSPWDVYGGDYGYTF. The DNA of the CDR3 is TGTGCCAGCAGCCCATGGGACGTTTACGGGGGAGACTATGGCTACACCTTC.

This chain links TRBV5-4 with TRBJ2-5; D is perhaps TRBD2 (6 bases). This CDR3 contains 11 residues. V was pared by 9 bases and J by 5 bases, with 11 bases between. From germline, CDR1 is SGHNT and CDR2 YYREEE (reference sequence). The CDR3 loop reads CATNRGETQYF. The CDR3, as DNA: TGTGCCACGAATCGGGGGGAGACCCAGTACTTC. Filled out from reference TRBV5-4 and TRBJ2-5, the complete variable domain reads ETGVTQSPTHLIKTRGQQVTLRCSSQSGHNTVSWYQQALGQGPQFIFQYYREEENGRGNFPPRFSGLQFPNYSSELNVNALELDDSALYLCATNRGETQYFGPGTRLLVL.

The rearrangement joins TRBV5-1 to TRBJ2-5; D is unclear. Germline assignment: CDR1 SGHRS and CDR2 YFSETQ. The CDR3 extends over 13 amino acids. Deletions cut 5 bases from V and 4 bases from J, with 12 bases between. The CDR3 loop is CASRLKGSETQYF. The CDR3 DNA is TGCGCCAGCAGGTTGAAGGGCTCAGAGACCCAGTACTTC.

The V gene is TRBV5-1, the J gene TRBJ2-1; 7 bases are a match to TRBD1. The V segment lost 0 bases and the J segment 5 bases; nucleotides outside the gene matches: 5. Germline V gene lookup returns CDR1 SGHRS and CDR2 YFSETQ. The CDR3 is 15 residues long. The CDR3 reads CASSLAQGEHNEQFF. The CDR3 DNA reads TGCGCCAGCAGCTTGGCCCAGGGGGAACACAATGAGCAGTTCTTC.

The V and J genes are TRBV5-5 and TRBJ1-1; D might be TRBD1 (6 bases). This CDR3 is 16 amino acids long. The germline V gene encodes CDR1 SGHKS and CDR2 YYEKEE (reference sequence). V lost 4 bases and J 1 base, leaving 17 bases between the germline ends. The CDR3 DNA reads as TGTGCCAGCAGCCCTTATTACAGGGTTCAGAACACTGAAGCTTTCTTT. Protein product: CASSPYYRVQNTEAFF.

The rearrangement links TRBV2 to TRBJ2-1; D tentatively reads TRBD1 or TRBD2 (7 bases each). Per the germline V gene, CDR1 is SNHLY and CDR2 is FYNNEI. The CDR3 runs to 15 residues. Trimming took off 6 bases at V and 5 bases at J, with 17 bases between the two ends. The CDR3 spells CASSRGGHEDNEQFF. The DNA of the CDR3 is TGTGCCAGCAGCAGGGGGGGACATGAAGACAATGAGCAGTTCTTC.

The rearrangement joins TRBV15 to TRBJ2-5; a weak D match, TRBD2 (5 bases). Deletions cut 0 bases from V and 1 base from J, with 9 bases between. CDR3 size: 15 residues. Germline lookup yields CDR1 LNHNV and CDR2 YYDKDF (reference sequence). The CDR3 DNA is TGTGCCACCAGCAGAGATCGGGGAATCCAAGAGACCCAGTACTTC. Its translation: CATSRDRGIQETQYF.

The rearrangement joins TRBV7-3 to TRBJ2-5, with D uncertain. Germline assignment: CDR1 SGHTA and CDR2 FQGTGA. The length of the CDR3 is 14 residues. The V gene lost 4 bases and the J gene lost 4 bases, with 13 bases spanning the gap. In DNA form, the CDR3 reads TGTGCCAGCAGCTCCCGCGAATCGAGAGAGACCCAGTACTTC. Translating it yields CASSSRESRETQYF.

The J gene is TRBJ2-3, the V gene TRBV7-9, with D unresolved. The length of the CDR3 is 13 residues. Trimming cost V 5 bases and J 0 bases, with 6 bases left between them. Germline V gene data show CDR1 as SEHNR and CDR2 as FQNEAQ (reference sequence). In DNA, the CDR3 is TGTGCCAGCAGCATACCTAGCACAGATACGCAGTATTTT. The encoded protein is CASSIPSTDTQYF.

V is TRBV5-1 and J is TRBJ2-1; D is possibly TRBD1 (5 bases). The CDR3 consists of 12 residues. V was shortened by 0 bases and J by 7 bases, with 5 bases between the two germline ends. The germline V gene encodes CDR1 SGHRS and CDR2 YFSETQ. CDR3 in DNA: TGCGCCAGCAGCTTGGGACAGAATGAGCAGTTCTTC. Its translation: CASSLGQNEQFF.

This clone is a singleton in its sample. V and J are TRBV9 and TRBJ2-3, with D perhaps matching TRBD2 (6 bases). There are 14 residues in the CDR3. V shed 0 bases and J shed 4 bases, with 9 bases lying between them. Germline loops: CDR1 SGDLS, CDR2 YYNGEE. CDR3 in DNA: TGTGCCAGCAGCGTAGAGTGGGGGGCAGATACGCAGTATTTT. The encoded protein is CASSVEWGADTQYF.

The chain links TRBV19 to TRBJ1-6; no reliable D call. The CDR3 runs 14 residues. Trimming took 7 bases from V and 7 from J, leaving 14 bases between them. Germline CDR1 is LNHDA and CDR2 is SQIVND (reference sequence). Here the CDR3 reads CASTVGNQNSPLHF. CDR3 coding DNA: TGTGCCAGTACGGTTGGCAACCAAAATTCACCCCTCCACTTT.

The rearrangement joins TRBV15 to TRBJ1-4, with 7 positions matching TRBD1. Germline values: CDR1 LNHNV, CDR2 YYDKDF (reference sequence). The CDR3 extends over 16 amino acids. Trimming cost V 6 bases and J 2 bases; bases outside gene matches: 9. The CDR3 loop is CATSTYMTGTNEKLFF. CDR3 sequence (DNA): TGTGCCACCAGTACTTACATGACAGGGACTAATGAAAAACTGTTTTTT. Combining the CDR3 with reference TRBV15 and TRBJ1-4 gives the whole variable domain DAMVIQNPRYQVTQFGKPVTLSCSQTLNHNVMYWYQQKSSQAPKLLFHYYDKDFNNEADTPDNFQSRRPNTSFCFLDIRSPGLGDTAMYLCATSTYMTGTNEKLFFGSGTQLSVL.

CDR3 protein: CASSLEELSYEQYF. The CDR3 DNA reads TGTGCCAGCAGCTTAGAGGAGCTCTCCTACGAGCAGTACTTC. The rearrangement joins TRBV7-6 to TRBJ2-7; unclear D gene. There are 14 residues in the CDR3. The germline V gene has CDR1 SGHVS and CDR2 FNYEAQ. The V and J ends lost 1 base and 0 bases respectively, with 7 bases between them.

This clone appeared a few times. The chain links TRBV6-5 to TRBJ1-2, with 9 bases aligning to TRBD1. J lost 6 bases, V lost 6 bases, and 5 bases had no gene match. CDR1 is MNHEY, CDR2 SVGAGI, per germline. The CDR3 extends over 13 amino acids. Here the CDR3 reads CASRDRGENGYTF. CDR3 sequence (DNA): TGTGCCAGCAGGGACAGGGGAGAGAATGGCTACACCTTC.

J is TRBJ1-3 and V is TRBV5-4; D unresolved. Trimming took 0 bases from V and 0 from J, leaving 7 bases between them. This CDR3 is 15 amino acids long. Per germline, CDR1 SGHNT and CDR2 YYREEE (reference sequence). The CDR3 here is CASSLDVSSGNTIYF. CDR3 DNA sequence: TGTGCCAGCAGCTTGGACGTCAGCTCTGGAAACACCATATATTTT. The full variable domain, in which reference TRBV5-4 and TRBJ1-3 provide the parts outside the CDR3, is ETGVTQSPTHLIKTRGQQVTLRCSSQSGHNTVSWYQQALGQGPQFIFQYYREEENGRGNFPPRFSGLQFPNYSSELNVNALELDDSALYLCASSLDVSSGNTIYFGEGSWLTVV.

The chain links TRBV4-2 to TRBJ1-1; D gene unclear. The CDR3 has 12 residues. The V end was cut by 1 base, the J end by 5 bases, with 5 bases between. The germline CDR1 and CDR2 sequences are LGHNA and YNFKEQ. The CDR3 sequence: CASSQVDTEAFF. In DNA, the CDR3 is TGTGCCAGCAGCCAAGTCGATACTGAAGCTTTCTTT.

V usage is TRBV7-8 and J usage is TRBJ1-5; D perhaps matches TRBD1 (5 bases). V was shortened by 5 bases and J by 4 bases, with 6 bases between the two germline ends. The CDR3 is 12 residues long. Germline CDR1 and CDR2: SGHVS and FQNEAQ. The CDR3 DNA reads TGTGCCAGCAGCGCAGGGAATCAGCCCCAGCATTTT. Amino acid sequence: CASSAGNQPQHF.

The chain combines TRBV2 with TRBJ2-5; no clear D gene. Trimming shortened V by 6 bases and J by 1 base, and 12 bases separated the two germline ends. The CDR3 spans 14 residues. Germline assignment: CDR1 SNHLY and CDR2 FYNNEI. The CDR3 reads CASRILATQETQYF. As DNA, the CDR3 is TGTGCCAGCAGGATCCTGGCCACCCAAGAGACCCAGTACTTC. The full variable domain, in which reference TRBV2 and TRBJ2-5 provide the parts outside the CDR3, is EPEVTQTPSHQVTQMGQEVILRCVPISNHLYFYWYRQILGQKVEFLVSFYNNEISEKSEIFDDQFSVERPDGSNFTLKIRSTKLEDSAMYFCASRILATQETQYFGPGTRLLVL.

This chain connects TRBV19 to TRBJ1-2; 7 bases agree with TRBD1. V dropped 6 bases and J dropped 4; count of bases not matched to a gene: 8. Germline CDR1 is LNHDA and CDR2 is SQIVND (reference sequence). The CDR3 consists of 14 residues. The DNA of the CDR3 is TGTGCCAGTAGCCAGACCGGGACAGCCTATGGCTACACCTTC. Amino acid sequence: CASSQTGTAYGYTF.

The chain has TRBV5-6 and TRBJ1-1, with no clear D. Germline CDR1 is SGHDT and CDR2 is YYEEEE. V lost 2 bases, J lost 5 bases, and 10 bases lay in between. The length of the CDR3 is 13 residues. CDR3 region: CASSLTGVTEAFF. The CDR3 DNA reads as TGTGCCAGCAGCTTAACGGGAGTAACTGAAGCTTTCTTT.

This clone showed up just once. The chain carries TRBV6-6 and TRBJ2-5, with 8 bases lining up with TRBD2. Germline CDR1 MNHNY, CDR2 SVGAGI (reference sequence). The CDR3 extends over 14 amino acids. V lost 9 bases and J lost 4; bases outside the gene matches: 10. The CDR3 nucleotides are TGTGCCAGTGGACTAGCCCTGAGGAGAGAGACCCAGTACTTC. Protein: CASGLALRRETQYF.

Only a few counts were recorded for this clone. CDR3 bases: TGTGCCAGCAGCTTAGACAGGGCCGCAGATACGCAGTATTTT. This encodes CASSLDRAADTQYF. This rearrangement joins TRBV7-2 to TRBJ2-3, with a tentative D call TRBD1 (6 bases). The V gene lost 1 base and the J gene lost 4 bases, with 9 bases spanning the gap. The CDR3 is 14 residues long. Per the germline V gene, CDR1 is SGHTA and CDR2 is FQGNSA. The variable domain in full, with the rest retrieved from reference TRBV7-2 and TRBJ2-3, is GAGVSQSPSNKVTEKGKDVELRCDPISGHTALYWYRQSLGQGLEFLIYFQGNSAPDKSGLPSDRFSAERTGGSVSTLTIQRTQQEDSAVYLCASSLDRAADTQYFGPGTRLTVL.

This clone turned up a few times. The chain has TRBV30 and TRBJ1-6, with TRBD1 identical over 7 bases. Per the germline V gene, CDR1 is GTSNPN and CDR2 is SVGIG (reference sequence). The CDR3 has 14 residues. Trimming removed 0 bases from V and 10 bases from J; junction bases left unmatched: 6. The CDR3 nucleotides read TGTGCCTGGAGTGTAGGGACAGAGGGATCACCCCTCCACTTT. Its protein is CAWSVGTEGSPLHF.

The CDR3 DNA is TGTGCCAGCAGCGTACTAGCGGGGGCCCGCAATGAGCAGTTCTTC. Translating it yields CASSVLAGARNEQFF. The rearrangement uses TRBV9 and TRBJ2-1, with 10 bases identical to TRBD2. The CDR3 runs 15 residues. In germline, CDR1 is SGDLS, CDR2 YYNGEE. V lost 1 base, J lost 6 bases, and 4 bases stayed unmatched. The whole variable domain, remainder taken from reference TRBV9 and TRBJ2-1, is DSGVTQTPKHLITATGQRVTLRCSPRSGDLSVYWYQQSLDQGLQFLIQYYNGEERAKGNILERFSAQQFPDLHSELNLSSLELGDSALYFCASSVLAGARNEQFFGPGTRLTVL.

Comments on this clone: A clone one base away is much larger, so this may be a read error. Since no conserved phenylalanine or tryptophan closes the CDR3, a read error is the likely cause. This chain uses TRBV19 with TRBJ1-5; D remains ambiguous. This CDR3 has 12 residues. V lost 3 bases and J 7 bases, leaving 7 bases between the germline ends. Germline V CDR1 and CDR2: LNHDA, SQIVND (reference sequence). DNA for the CDR3: TGTGCCAGTAGTATTTCCAAGCAGCCCCAGCATTCT. Residues: CASSISKQPQHS.

There are a few counts of this clone. The genes are TRBV25-1 and TRBJ1-4, with unresolved D. This CDR3 spans 16 amino acids. The V end lost 2 bases, the J end lost 0 bases, and 10 bases lay between the germline ends. Germline lookup yields CDR1 MGHDK and CDR2 SYGVNS. CDR3 sequence: CASSEGLSSTNEKLFF. DNA of the CDR3: TGTGCCAGCAGTGAAGGCCTATCCTCAACTAATGAAAAACTGTTTTTT.

V is TRBV4-2 and J is TRBJ1-1; D is uncertain. This CDR3 contains 15 residues. Germline assignment: CDR1 LGHNA and CDR2 YNFKEQ. Trimming pared 1 base from V and 7 bases from J, leaving 16 bases between. The CDR3: CASSQASSAASEAFF. In DNA form, the CDR3 reads TGTGCCAGCAGCCAAGCCTCTTCCGCGGCAAGTGAAGCTTTCTTT.

The CDR3 loop is CASSPLQGSSGANVLTF. DNA for the CDR3: TGTGCCAGCAGCCCGTTACAGGGCAGCTCTGGGGCCAACGTCCTGACTTTC. The rearrangement links TRBV14 to TRBJ2-6, with D maybe TRBD1 (6 bases). Per germline, CDR1 SGHDN and CDR2 FVKESK. V was pared by 4 bases and J by 0 bases, with 13 bases between. There are 17 residues in the CDR3.

The chain carries TRBV6-1 and TRBJ2-7, with TRBD1 as a possible D gene (6 bases). The germline CDR1 and CDR2 sequences are MNHNS and SASEGT. Deletions cut 5 bases from V and 2 bases from J, with 13 bases between. The CDR3 has 14 residues. The CDR3 region is CASSPRTETYEQYF. CDR3 coding DNA: TGTGCCAGCAGTCCTAGGACAGAAACCTACGAGCAGTACTTC.